This T cell receptor beta chain was sequenced for a study of tumor-infiltrating lymphocytes in localized non-small cell lung cancer. Study conclusions and caveats: Different pieces of the same tissue were used for each assay.

Notes on this clone: Its antigen is as yet unknown.

Assay: immunoSEQ multiplex PCR; the TCRdb copy retains only in-frame clones and omits some. Among around 25,000 clones listed, roughly 66% were seen once. This receptor was identified in a human donor with non-small cell lung cancer. The source material was lung tumor tissue.

DNA of the CDR3: TGCGCCAGCAGCTTGGGACAGGGGACCGGTGGGGCCCTCCACTTT. Encoded protein: CASSLGQGTGGALHF. The chain links TRBV5-1 to TRBJ1-6; 8 bases are a match to TRBD1. Germline lookup yields CDR1 SGHRS and CDR2 YFSETQ. The V segment lost 0 bases and the J segment 14 bases; nucleotides outside the gene matches: 10. The CDR3 covers 15 residues.